The entry that follows covers one T cell receptor beta chain sequence. Germline assignment: CDR1 MRHNA and CDR2 SNTAGT. This CDR3 spans 12 amino acids. TRB was amplified from 250 ng of peripheral blood genomic DNA per sample. The data belong to a study of T cell clusters in autoimmune cytopenias. TRB rearrangements were amplified by touch-down multiplex PCR with mixed TRB-A/B primers. TCRdb derives one entry per CDR3 protein from the multiplex PCR reads, leaving out DNA. The ten most abundant clones cover 30% to 40% of a sample with approximately 11,000 distinct CDR3 sequences. These data also formed part of another study, on T cell repertoires in aging, cancer and after chemotherapy. That study reports: Loss of evenness, beyond lost richness, contributed to age-related TCR diversity decline in cancer patients. Rebound thymic output was suggested by rising median generation probability during chemotherapy in each cancer cohort.

This receptor was identified in a human donor in good health. Sequenced sample: peripheral blood. The chain is built from TRBV6-4 and TRBJ2-2; TCRdb's D gene call, TRBD1, goes unchecked for lack of DNA. The chain's CDR3 is CASAEGTGELFF.